Below, 2 T cell receptor beta chains from the same sample are listed, as sequenced in a study of blood T cell repertoires in COVID-19. Repertoires were generated with immunoSEQ multiplex PCR, while TCRdb's copy carries only in-frame clones and drops some. The sample comprises about 190,000 clones, 88% of which are singletons, and 2.1% rests with the top ten. The sample comprised peripheral blood. Receptors originate from a man between 70 and 80 years old with active or convalescent COVID-19.

In DNA form, the CDR3 reads TGTGCCAGCAGTTCCCGGACAGGGGGCCGAGACACTGAAGCTTTCTTT. It yields the protein CASSSRTGGRDTEAFF. V gene TRBV28 combines with J gene TRBJ1-1, with 11 bases that match TRBD1. The length of the CDR3 is 16 residues. Losses at the gene ends were 4 bases for V and 3 bases for J; bases not matched to a gene: 7. Germline lookup yields CDR1 MDHEN and CDR2 SYDVKM.

This CDR3 is CSGGLGSLRHLETQYF. CDR3 coding DNA: TGCAGCGGCGGTCTCGGGTCCCTCCGCCATCTAGAGACCCAGTACTTC. The chain joins TRBV29-1 to TRBJ2-5; no firm D call. The CDR3 sequence is 16 residues long. CDR1 is SQVTM and CDR2 is ANQGSEA in the germline V gene. V was clipped by 7 bases and J by 4 bases, with 25 bases between them.